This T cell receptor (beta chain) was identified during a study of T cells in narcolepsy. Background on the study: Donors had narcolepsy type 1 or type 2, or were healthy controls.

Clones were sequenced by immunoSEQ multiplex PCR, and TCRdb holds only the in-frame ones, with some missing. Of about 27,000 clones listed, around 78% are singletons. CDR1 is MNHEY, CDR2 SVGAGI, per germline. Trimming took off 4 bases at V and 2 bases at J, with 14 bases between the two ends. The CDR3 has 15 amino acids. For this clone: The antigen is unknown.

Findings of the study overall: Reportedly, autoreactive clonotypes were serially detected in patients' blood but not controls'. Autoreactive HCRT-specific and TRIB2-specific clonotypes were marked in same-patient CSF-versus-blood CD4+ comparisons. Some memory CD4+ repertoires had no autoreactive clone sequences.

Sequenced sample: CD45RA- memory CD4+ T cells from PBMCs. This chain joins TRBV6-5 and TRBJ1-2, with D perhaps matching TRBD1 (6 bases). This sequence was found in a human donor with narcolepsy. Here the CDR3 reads CASSLGRGGNYGYTF. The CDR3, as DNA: TGTGCCAGCAGTTTGGGAAGGGGGGGCAACTATGGCTACACCTTC.